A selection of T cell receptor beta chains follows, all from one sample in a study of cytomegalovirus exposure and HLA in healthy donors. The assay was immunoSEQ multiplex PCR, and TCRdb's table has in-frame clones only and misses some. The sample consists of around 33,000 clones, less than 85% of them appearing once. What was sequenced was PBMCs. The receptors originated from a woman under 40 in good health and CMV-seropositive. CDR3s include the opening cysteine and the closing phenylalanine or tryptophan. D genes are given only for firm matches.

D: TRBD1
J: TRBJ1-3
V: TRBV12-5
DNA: TGTGCTAGTGGTCGACAGGGTAGCGGAAACACCATATATTTT
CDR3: CASGRQGSGNTIYF

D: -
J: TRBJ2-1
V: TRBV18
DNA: TGTGCCAGCTCACCACTGGGCCGTATGCTTTTCAATGAGCAGTTCTTC
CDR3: CASSPLGRMLFNEQFF

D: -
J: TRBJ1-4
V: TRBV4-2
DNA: TGTGCCAGCAGCCAACCCACAACTAATGAAAAACTGTTTTTT
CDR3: CASSQPTTNEKLFF

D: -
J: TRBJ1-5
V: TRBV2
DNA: TGTGCCAGCACCCTGACTGTTATTCAGCCCCAGCATTTT
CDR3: CASTLTVIQPQHF

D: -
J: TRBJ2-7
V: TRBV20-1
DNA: TGCAGTGCTAGCCGGGGCTACGAGCAGTACTTC
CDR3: CSASRGYEQYF

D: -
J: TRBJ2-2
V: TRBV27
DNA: TGTGCCAGCAGTTTATCCGCGAACACCGGGGAGCTGTTTTTT
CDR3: CASSLSANTGELFF

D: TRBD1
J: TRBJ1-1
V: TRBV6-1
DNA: TGTGCCAGCAGGGTAGACAGGGGGGTCACTGAAACTTTCTTT
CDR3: CASRVDRGVTETFF

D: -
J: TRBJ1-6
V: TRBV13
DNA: TGTGCCAGCAGCTCGGGGGGATCTGGGCATTCACCCCTCCACTTT
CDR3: CASSSGGSGHSPLHF

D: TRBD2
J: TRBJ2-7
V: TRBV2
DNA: TGTGCCAGCACCCTAGCGGGGCTCAGCTCCTACGAGCAGTACTTC
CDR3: CASTLAGLSSYEQYF

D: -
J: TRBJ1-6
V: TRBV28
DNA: TGTGCCAGCATTCAAAATAATTCACCCCTCCACTTT
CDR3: CASIQNNSPLHF

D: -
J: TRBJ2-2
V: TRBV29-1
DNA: TGCAGCGTGGGGGGTTCCGGGGAGCTGTTTTTT
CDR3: CSVGGSGELFF

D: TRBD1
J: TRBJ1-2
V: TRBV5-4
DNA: TGTGCCAGCAGCGACCCCCCGGGACAGGAACGCGGCTACACCTTC
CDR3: CASSDPPGQERGYTF

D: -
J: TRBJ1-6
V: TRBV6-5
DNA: TGTGCCAGCAGTTACGACAGAAATAGTTCACCCCTCCACTTT
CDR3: CASSYDRNSSPLHF

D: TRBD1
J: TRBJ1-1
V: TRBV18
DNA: TGTGCCAGCTCACCCACACGGGGACAGGGTGAAGCTTTCTTT
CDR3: CASSPTRGQGEAFF

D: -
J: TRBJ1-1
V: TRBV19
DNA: TGTGCCAGTAGTACTCAGCGGGGACGGTCTGAAGCTTTCTTT
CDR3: CASSTQRGRSEAFF

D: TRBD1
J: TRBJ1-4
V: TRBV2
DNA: TGTGCCAGCACCGGGACAGGGCAGGAAAAACTGTTTTTT
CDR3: CASTGTGQEKLFF

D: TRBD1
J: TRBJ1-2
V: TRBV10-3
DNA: TGTGCCATCAGTGAGTCAGAGACAGGGGGGGGAGTTAACTATGGCTACACCTTC
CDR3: CAISESETGGGVNYGYTF

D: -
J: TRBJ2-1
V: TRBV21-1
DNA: TGTGCCAACGACAGGGGGCGAGGAAATGAGCAGTTCTTC
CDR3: CANDRGRGNEQFF

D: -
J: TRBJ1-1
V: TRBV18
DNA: TGTGCCAGCTCACCGTCCTTAGTTGGCAGGATGAACACTGAAGCTTTCTTT
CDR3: CASSPSLVGRMNTEAFF

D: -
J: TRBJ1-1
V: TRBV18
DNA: TGTGCCAGCTCACCCCGCGGAGCGGGAACTAACACTGAAGCTTTCTTT
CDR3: CASSPRGAGTNTEAFF

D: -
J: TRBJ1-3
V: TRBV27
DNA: TGTGCCAGCAGTCCCCGGACAGATCCTGGAAACACCATATATTTT
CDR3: CASSPRTDPGNTIYF

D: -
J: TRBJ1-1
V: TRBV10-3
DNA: TGTGCCATCAGTGAAACAGATGGGAGTAGGGCTTTCTTT
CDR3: CAISETDGSRAFF

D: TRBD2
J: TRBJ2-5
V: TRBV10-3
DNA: TGTGCCACCCAACTAGCGATTGGTTCAGAAGAGACCCAGTACTTC
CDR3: CATQLAIGSEETQYF

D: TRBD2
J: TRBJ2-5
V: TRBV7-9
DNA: TGTGCCAGCAGCGTCTCTTCGGGGGGGGAGACCCAGTACTTC
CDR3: CASSVSSGGETQYF